These 2 T cell receptor beta chains originate from one sample sequenced in a study of blood T cell repertoires in COVID-19. Measured with immunoSEQ multiplex PCR; TCRdb has only the in-frame clones, and not every one. Of about 160,000 clones listed, less than 85% are singletons. The sequenced sample was peripheral blood. Source of these receptors: a woman older than 75 with active or convalescent COVID-19.

The chain couples TRBV28 to TRBJ1-6, with a tentative D call TRBD1 (5 bases). This CDR3 contains 19 residues. From germline, CDR1 is MDHEN and CDR2 SYDVKM. The V end was cut by 7 bases, the J end by 3 bases, with 25 bases between. CDR3 bases: TGTGCCAGCATCGAACCCAAGCCTGTAGGGGCGATCTATAATTCACCCCTCCACTTT. Protein: CASIEPKPVGAIYNSPLHF.

The chain uses TRBV11-2 and TRBJ2-1, with D uncertain. The CDR3 contains 13 residues. The germline gives CDR1 SGHAT, CDR2 FQNNGV. The germline V and J ends were trimmed by 1 base and 6 bases, with 7 bases remaining between them. CDR3 residues: CASSLGQINEQFF. The CDR3 bases are TGTGCCAGCAGCTTAGGTCAGATCAATGAGCAGTTCTTC.